This TCR beta chain emerged from a study of identical twins. Study results and caveats: While abundant cord blood beta clonotypes carried fewer insertions, memory repertoires showed no such pattern.

The CDR3 runs to 13 residues. Per germline, CDR1 SEHNR and CDR2 FQNEAQ (reference sequence). The V end lost 6 bases, the J end lost 4 bases, and 12 bases lay between the germline ends. About this clonotype itself: Its antigen is as yet unknown.

Template switching added a universal primer site, and cDNA bore unique molecular identifiers. Each CDR3 protein is one row after TCRdb ran MiXCR on the 5' RACE reads. The sample consists of 350,000 to 600,000 distinct CDR3 sequences, about 14% of them appearing once. The sample also formed part of further work on yellow fever vaccine responses in identical twins.

Sequenced: CD4+ T cells sorted from blood. The clonotype originates from a woman between 18 and 30 years old in good health. This sequence joins TRBV7-9 and TRBJ1-1, with D unresolved. For the CDR3, the DNA is TGTGCCAGCAGGGCGTCGGGGTCCACTGAAGCTTTCTTT. Encoded protein: CASRASGSTEAFF. Full variable domain (missing parts from reference TRBV7-9 and TRBJ1-1): DTGVSQNPRHKITKRGQNVTFRCDPISEHNRLYWYRQTLGQGPEFLTYFQNEAQLEKSRLLSDRFSAERPKGSFSTLEIQRTEQGDSAMYLCASRASGSTEAFFGQGTRLTVV.